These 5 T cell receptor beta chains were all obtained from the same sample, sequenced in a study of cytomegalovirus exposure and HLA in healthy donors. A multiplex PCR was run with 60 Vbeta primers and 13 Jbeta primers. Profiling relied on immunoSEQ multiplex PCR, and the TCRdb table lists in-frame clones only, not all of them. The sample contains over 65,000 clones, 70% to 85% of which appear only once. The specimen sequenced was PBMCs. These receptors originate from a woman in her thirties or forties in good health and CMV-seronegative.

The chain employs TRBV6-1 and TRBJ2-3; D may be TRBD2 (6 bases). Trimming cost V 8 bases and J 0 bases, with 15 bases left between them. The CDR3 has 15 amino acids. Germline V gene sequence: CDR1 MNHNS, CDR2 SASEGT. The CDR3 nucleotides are TGTGCCAGCCGGGGGTCAGCGGATAGCACAGATACGCAGTATTTT. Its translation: CASRGSADSTDTQYF.

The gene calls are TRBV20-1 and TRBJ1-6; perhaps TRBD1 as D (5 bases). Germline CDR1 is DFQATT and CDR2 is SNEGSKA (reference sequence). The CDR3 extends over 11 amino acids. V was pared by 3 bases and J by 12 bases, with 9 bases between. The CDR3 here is CSARLGGPLHF. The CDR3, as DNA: TGCAGTGCTAGGCTCGGGGGACCCCTCCACTTT.

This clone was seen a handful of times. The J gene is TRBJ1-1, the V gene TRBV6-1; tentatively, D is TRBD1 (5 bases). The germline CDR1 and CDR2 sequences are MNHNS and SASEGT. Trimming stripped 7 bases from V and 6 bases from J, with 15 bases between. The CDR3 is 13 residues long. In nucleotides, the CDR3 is TGTGCCAGCACTCTCAGGGTATTCCCTGAAGCTTTCTTT. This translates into CASTLRVFPEAFF.

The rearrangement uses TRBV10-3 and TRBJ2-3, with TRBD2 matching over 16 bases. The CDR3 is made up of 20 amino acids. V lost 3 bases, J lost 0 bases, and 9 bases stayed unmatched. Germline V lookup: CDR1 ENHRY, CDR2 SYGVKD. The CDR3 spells CAISEGLGTSGRGSTDTQYF. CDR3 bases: TGTGCCATCAGTGAAGGTTTGGGGACTAGCGGGAGGGGTAGCACAGATACGCAGTATTTT.

This chain's CDR3 is CASSKTSGSTDTQYF. In DNA form, the CDR3 reads TGTGCCAGCAGCAAGACTAGCGGGTCCACAGATACGCAGTATTTT. The chain links TRBV7-3 to TRBJ2-3; 10 bases are shared with TRBD2. Germline trimming cut 5 bases from V and 2 bases from J; bases unmatched to any gene: 4. The CDR3 is made up of 15 amino acids. Per germline, CDR1 SGHTA and CDR2 FQGTGA.